This T cell receptor beta chain was recovered during a study of blood T cell repertoires in COVID-19. About the study: PBMCs, B-cell-depleted T cells, or T cells provided the cDNA or gDNA that made up the material.

The table came from immunoSEQ multiplex PCR; TCRdb's copy has only in-frame clones and leaves some out. Here the sample spans approximately 63,000 clones, approximately 79% being singletons. Germline lookup yields CDR1 MNHEY and CDR2 SMNVEV (reference sequence). The V gene lost 0 bases and the J gene lost 9 bases, with 12 bases spanning the gap. This CDR3 is 15 amino acids long. The material sequenced was peripheral blood. The V gene is TRBV27, the J gene TRBJ1-6; D gene uncertain. The clonotype was recovered from a woman between 70 and 85 years old with acute or convalescent COVID-19. Here the CDR3 reads CASSLSGLGLSPLHF. The CDR3 nucleotides read TGTGCCAGCAGTTTATCTGGCCTAGGACTTTCACCCCTCCACTTT.